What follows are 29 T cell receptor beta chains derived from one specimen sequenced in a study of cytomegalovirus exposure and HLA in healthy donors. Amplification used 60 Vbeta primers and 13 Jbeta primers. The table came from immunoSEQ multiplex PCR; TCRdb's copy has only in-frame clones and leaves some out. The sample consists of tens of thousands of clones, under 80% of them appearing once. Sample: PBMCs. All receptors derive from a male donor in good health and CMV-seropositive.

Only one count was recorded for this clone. In nucleotides, the CDR3 is TGTGCCAGCAGCTTTCGGAGTCAGGGTCTTTACGAGCAGTACTTC. Translation gives CASSFRSQGLYEQYF. This chain links TRBV5-5 with TRBJ2-7, with D possibly TRBD1 on 5 matching bases. This CDR3 spans 15 amino acids. Germline CDR1 is SGHKS and CDR2 is YYEKEE (reference sequence). V dropped 2 bases and J dropped 4 bases, with 16 bases sitting between them.

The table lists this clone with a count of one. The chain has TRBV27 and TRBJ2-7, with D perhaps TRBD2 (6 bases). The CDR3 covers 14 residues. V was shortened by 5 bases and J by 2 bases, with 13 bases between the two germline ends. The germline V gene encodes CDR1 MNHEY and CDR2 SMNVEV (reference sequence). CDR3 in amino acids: CASSLGGMTYEQYF. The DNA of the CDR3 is TGTGCCAGCAGTCTGGGGGGTATGACCTACGAGCAGTACTTC.

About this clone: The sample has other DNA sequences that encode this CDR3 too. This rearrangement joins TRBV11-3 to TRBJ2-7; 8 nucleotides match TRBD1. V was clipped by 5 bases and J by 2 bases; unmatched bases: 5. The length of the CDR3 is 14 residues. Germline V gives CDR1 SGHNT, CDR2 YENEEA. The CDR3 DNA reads TGTGCCAGCAGCCAAAGGACAGGGACCTACGAGCAGTACTTC. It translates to CASSQRTGTYEQYF.

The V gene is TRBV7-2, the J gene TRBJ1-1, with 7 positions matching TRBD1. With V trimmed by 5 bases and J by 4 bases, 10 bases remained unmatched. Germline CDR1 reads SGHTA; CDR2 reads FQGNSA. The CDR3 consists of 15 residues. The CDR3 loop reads CASSASDRASTEAFF. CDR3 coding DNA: TGTGCCAGCAGCGCATCCGACAGGGCTTCCACTGAAGCTTTCTTT.

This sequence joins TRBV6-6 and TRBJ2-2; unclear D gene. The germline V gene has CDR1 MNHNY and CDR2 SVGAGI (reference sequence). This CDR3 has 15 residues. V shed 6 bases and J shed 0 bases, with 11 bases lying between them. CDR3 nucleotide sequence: TGTGCCAGCAGCTTGACACGCCCGAACACCGGGGAGCTGTTTTTT. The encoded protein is CASSLTRPNTGELFF.

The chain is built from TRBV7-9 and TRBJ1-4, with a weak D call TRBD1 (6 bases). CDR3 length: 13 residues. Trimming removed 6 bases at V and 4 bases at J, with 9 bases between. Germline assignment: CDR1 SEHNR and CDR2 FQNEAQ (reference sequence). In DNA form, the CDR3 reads TGTGCCAGCAGGGACAGCCTTAATGAAAAACTGTTTTTT. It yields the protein CASRDSLNEKLFF.

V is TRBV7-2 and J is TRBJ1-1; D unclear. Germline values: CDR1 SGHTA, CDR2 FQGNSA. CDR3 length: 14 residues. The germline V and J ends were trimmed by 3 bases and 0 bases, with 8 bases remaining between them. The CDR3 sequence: CASSFVFMNTEAFF. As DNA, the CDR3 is TGTGCCAGCAGCTTTGTGTTCATGAACACTGAAGCTTTCTTT. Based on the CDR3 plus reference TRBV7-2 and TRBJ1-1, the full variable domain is GAGVSQSPSNKVTEKGKDVELRCDPISGHTALYWYRQSLGQGLEFLIYFQGNSAPDKSGLPSDRFSAERTGGSVSTLTIQRTQQEDSAVYLCASSFVFMNTEAFFGQGTRLTVV.

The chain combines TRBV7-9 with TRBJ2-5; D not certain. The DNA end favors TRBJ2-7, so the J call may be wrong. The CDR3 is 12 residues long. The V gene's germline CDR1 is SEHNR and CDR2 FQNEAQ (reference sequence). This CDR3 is CASSSANYEQYF. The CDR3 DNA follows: TGTGCCAGCAGCTCCGCTAATTACGAGCAGTACTTC.

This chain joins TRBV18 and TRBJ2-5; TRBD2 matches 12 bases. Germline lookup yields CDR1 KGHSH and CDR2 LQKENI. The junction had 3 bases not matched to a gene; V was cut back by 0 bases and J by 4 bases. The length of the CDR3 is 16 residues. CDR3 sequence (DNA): TGTGCCAGCTCACCACCCTCGACTAGCGGGGGAGAGACCCAGTACTTC. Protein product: CASSPPSTSGGETQYF.

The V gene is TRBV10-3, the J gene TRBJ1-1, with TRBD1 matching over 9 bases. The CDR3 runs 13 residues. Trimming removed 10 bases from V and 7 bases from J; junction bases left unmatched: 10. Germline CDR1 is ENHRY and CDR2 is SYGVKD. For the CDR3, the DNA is TGTGCCACCGGAACAGGGGGCGTTGGTGAAGCTTTCTTT. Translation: CATGTGGVGEAFF.

The CDR3 is CASSRGTGVSNEQFF. CDR3 nucleotide sequence: TGTGCCAGCAGCCGGGGCACGGGAGTGTCAAATGAGCAGTTCTTC. V usage is TRBV11-1 and J usage is TRBJ2-1, with D maybe TRBD2 (6 bases). V lost 5 bases and J 7 bases, leaving 18 bases between the germline ends. There are 15 residues in the CDR3. Germline loops: CDR1 SGHAT, CDR2 FQDESV (reference sequence). Full variable domain (missing parts from reference TRBV11-1 and TRBJ2-1): EAEVAQSPRYKITEKSQAVAFWCDPISGHATLYWYRQILGQGPELLVQFQDESVVDDSQLPKDRFSAERLKGVDSTLKIQPAELGDSAMYLCASSRGTGVSNEQFFGPGTRLTVL.

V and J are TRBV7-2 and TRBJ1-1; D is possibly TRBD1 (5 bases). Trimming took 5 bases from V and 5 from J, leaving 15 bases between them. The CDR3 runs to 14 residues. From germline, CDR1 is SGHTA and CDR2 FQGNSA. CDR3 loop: CASSPGHLRTEAFF. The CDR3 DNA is TGTGCCAGCAGCCCAGGACACCTGAGGACTGAAGCTTTCTTT.

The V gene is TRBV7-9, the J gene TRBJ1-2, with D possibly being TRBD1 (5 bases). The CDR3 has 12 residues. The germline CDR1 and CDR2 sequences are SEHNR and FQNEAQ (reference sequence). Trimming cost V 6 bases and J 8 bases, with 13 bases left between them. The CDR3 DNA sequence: TGTGCCAGCAGGCGGGACGCCGGCGGCTACACCTTC. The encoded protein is CASRRDAGGYTF.

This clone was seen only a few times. The CDR3 region is CASSATGGYEQYF. In DNA form, the CDR3 reads TGTGCCAGCTCAGCGACAGGGGGCTACGAGCAGTACTTC. The chain is built from TRBV18 and TRBJ2-7, with 9 positions matching TRBD1. The junction had 2 bases not matched to a gene; V was cut back by 5 bases and J by 3 bases. The CDR3 is 13 amino acids. The V gene's germline CDR1 is KGHSH and CDR2 LQKENI.

The CDR3 region is CSAGDRSNYGYTF. CDR3 in DNA: TGCAGCGCCGGGGACAGGTCTAACTATGGCTACACCTTC. This sequence joins TRBV29-1 and TRBJ1-2, with 8 bases lining up with TRBD1. Trimming removed 7 bases from V and 0 bases from J; junction bases left unmatched: 4. Germline CDR1 and CDR2: SQVTM and ANQGSEA. CDR3 length: 13 amino acids.

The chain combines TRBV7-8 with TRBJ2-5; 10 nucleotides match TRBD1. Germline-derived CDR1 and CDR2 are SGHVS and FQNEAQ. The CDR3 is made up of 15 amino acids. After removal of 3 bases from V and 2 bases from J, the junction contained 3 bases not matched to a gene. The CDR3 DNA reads TGTGCCAGCAGCTTTGGGACAGGGGTTCAAGAGACCCAGTACTTC. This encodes CASSFGTGVQETQYF.

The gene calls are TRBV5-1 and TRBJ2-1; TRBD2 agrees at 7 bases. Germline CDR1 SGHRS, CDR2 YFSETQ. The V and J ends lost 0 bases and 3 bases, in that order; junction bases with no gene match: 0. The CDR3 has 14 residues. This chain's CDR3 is CASSLGEGYNEQFF. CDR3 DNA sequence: TGCGCCAGCAGCTTGGGGGAGGGCTACAATGAGCAGTTCTTC.

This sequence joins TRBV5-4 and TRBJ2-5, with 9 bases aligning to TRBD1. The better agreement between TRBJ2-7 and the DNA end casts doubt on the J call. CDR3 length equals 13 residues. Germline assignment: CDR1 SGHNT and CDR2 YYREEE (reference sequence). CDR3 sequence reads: CASGGTGTYEQYF. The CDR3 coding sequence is TGTGCCAGCGGTGGGACAGGGACCTACGAGCAGTACTTC.

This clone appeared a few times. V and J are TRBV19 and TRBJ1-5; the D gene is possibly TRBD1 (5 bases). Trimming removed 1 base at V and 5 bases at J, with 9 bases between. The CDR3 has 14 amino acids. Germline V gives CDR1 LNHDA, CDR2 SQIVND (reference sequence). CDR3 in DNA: TGTGCCAGTAGTATAGGGGCAGGGTATCAGCCCCAGCATTTT. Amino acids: CASSIGAGYQPQHF.

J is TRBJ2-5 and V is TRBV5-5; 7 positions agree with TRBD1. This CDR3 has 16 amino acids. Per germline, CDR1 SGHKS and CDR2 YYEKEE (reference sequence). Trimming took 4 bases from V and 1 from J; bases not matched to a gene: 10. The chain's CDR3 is CASSPTVQGPQETQYF. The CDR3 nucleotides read TGTGCCAGCAGCCCGACCGTACAGGGGCCCCAAGAGACCCAGTACTTC.

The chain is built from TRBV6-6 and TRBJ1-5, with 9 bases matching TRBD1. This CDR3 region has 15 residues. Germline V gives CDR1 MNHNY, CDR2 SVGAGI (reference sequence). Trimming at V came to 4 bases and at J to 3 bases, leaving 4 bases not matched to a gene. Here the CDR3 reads CASSSRDRVNQPQHF. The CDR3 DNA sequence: TGTGCCAGCAGTTCCCGGGACAGGGTCAATCAGCCCCAGCATTTT.

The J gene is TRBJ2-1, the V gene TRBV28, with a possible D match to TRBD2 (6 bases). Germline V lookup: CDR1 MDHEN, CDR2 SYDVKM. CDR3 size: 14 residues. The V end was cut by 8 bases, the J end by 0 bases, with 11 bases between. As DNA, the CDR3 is TGTGCCAGCCGTCGGGGGAACTCCTACAATGAGCAGTTCTTC. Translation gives CASRRGNSYNEQFF.

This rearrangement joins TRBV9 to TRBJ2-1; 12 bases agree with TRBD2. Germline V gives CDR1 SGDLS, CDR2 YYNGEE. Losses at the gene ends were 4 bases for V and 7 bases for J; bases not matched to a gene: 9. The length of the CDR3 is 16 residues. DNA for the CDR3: TGTGCCAGCAGCTTACGGGGACTAGCGGGTGGGAATGAGCAGTTCTTC. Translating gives CASSLRGLAGGNEQFF.

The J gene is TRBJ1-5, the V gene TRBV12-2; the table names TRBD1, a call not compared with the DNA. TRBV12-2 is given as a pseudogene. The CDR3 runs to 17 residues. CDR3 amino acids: CASRFFPNDREDQPQHF. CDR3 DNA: TGTGCAAGTCGCTTTTTCCCGAATGACAGGGAGGATCAGCCCCAGCATTTT.

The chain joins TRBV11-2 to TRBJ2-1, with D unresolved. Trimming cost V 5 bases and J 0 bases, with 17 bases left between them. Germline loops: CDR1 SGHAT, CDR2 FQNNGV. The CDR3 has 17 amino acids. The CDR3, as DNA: TGTGCCAGCAGCCCAGCGACCGGCGAAAGCTCCTACAATGAGCAGTTCTTC. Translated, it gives CASSPATGESSYNEQFF.

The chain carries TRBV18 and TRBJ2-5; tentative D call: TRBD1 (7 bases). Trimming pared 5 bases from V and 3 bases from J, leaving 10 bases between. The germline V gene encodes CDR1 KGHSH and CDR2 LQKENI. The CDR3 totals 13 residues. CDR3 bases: TGTGCCAGCTCAGCGGGACAGAAAGAGACCCAGTACTTC. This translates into CASSAGQKETQYF. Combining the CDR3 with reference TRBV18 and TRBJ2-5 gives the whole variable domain NAGVMQNPRHLVRRRGQEARLRCSPMKGHSHVYWYRQLPEEGLKFMVYLQKENIIDESGMPKERFSAEFPKEGPSILRIQQVVRGDSAAYFCASSAGQKETQYFGPGTRLLVL.

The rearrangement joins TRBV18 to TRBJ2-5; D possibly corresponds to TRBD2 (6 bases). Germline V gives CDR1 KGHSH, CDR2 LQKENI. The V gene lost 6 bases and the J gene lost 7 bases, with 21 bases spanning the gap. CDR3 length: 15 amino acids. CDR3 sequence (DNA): TGTGCCAGCTCGTCGGGACTTATAAGAGTGGGGACCCAGTACTTC. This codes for CASSSGLIRVGTQYF.

CDR3 sequence reads: CASSQGGRTANTEAFF. For the CDR3, the DNA is TGCGCCAGCAGCCAAGGGGGCCGGACAGCGAACACTGAAGCTTTCTTT. The V and J genes are TRBV4-1 and TRBJ1-1; tentative D call: TRBD1 (6 bases). From germline, CDR1 is MGHRA and CDR2 YSYEKL. This CDR3 region has 16 residues. V was trimmed by 1 base and J by 1 base, leaving 13 bases between them.

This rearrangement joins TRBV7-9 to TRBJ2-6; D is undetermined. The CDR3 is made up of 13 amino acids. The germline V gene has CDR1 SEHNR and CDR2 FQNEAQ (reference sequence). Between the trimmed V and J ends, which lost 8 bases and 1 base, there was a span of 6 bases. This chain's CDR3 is CASPLSGANVLTF. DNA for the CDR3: TGTGCCAGCCCCTTGTCTGGGGCCAACGTCCTGACTTTC.